The TCR beta chain described here comes from a study of regulatory T cells in long-lasting Graves disease. General observations from the study: Persistent disease favored TRBV28, TRBJ1-2 and TRBJ2-5. Few sampled subjects may have lowered accuracy.

Worth noting for this clonotype: What it recognizes is unknown.

V was pared by 3 bases and J by 5 bases, with 4 bases of the junction left unmatched. The CDR3 is 16 amino acids. Germline CDR1 LGHNA, CDR2 YSLEER. Time point reported: persistent/refractory GD, antithyroid drugs over 5 years with positive TRAb. PBMCs were the source of the RNA used for TCR sequencing. Doctors identified Graves' disease using the American Thyroid Association guidelines. The authors built TCR beta libraries using iRepertoire HTBI primers and Arm-PCR of CDR3 regions. Original handling: The study identified about 60 TRBV and about 14 TRBJ segments across samples. One entry per CDR3 protein results from TCRdb running MiXCR on the multiplex PCR reads. V and J calls and clone size were set by TCRdb, not the authors. This sample carries approximately 380,000 distinct CDR3 sequences, less than 25% of them seen once, and the ten largest clones take less than 25%.

The receptor's source is a female donor with Graves disease. This specimen consisted of peripheral blood mononuclear cells (PBMCs), obtained when the disease was refractory, from a patient treated with antithyroid drugs. This chain links TRBV4-3 with TRBJ2-1; 13 positions agree with TRBD2. The chain's CDR3 is CASSQRLAGGNNEQFF. Written as DNA, the CDR3 is TGCGCCAGCAGCCAGAGACTAGCGGGAGGTAACAATGAGCAGTTCTTC.